This T cell receptor (beta chain) appears in the sequencing data of a study of OX40 agonist ivuxolimab in advanced cancers. Study-level findings and limits: At doses 0.1 to 3.0 mg/kg, CD4+ and CD8+ clones expanded.

Remarks on this clone: The antigen remains undetermined.

Method: immunoSEQ multiplex PCR; TCRdb's copy keeps in-frame clones and lacks some. The table records about 89,000 clones, around nine tenths of them present only once. Germline V gene sequence: CDR1 LGHNT, CDR2 FRNRAP. CDR3 length equals 12 residues. The V and J ends lost 4 bases and 10 bases, in that order; junction bases with no gene match: 1. The chain recombines TRBV12-5 with TRBJ1-6, with 7 bases aligning to TRBD1. The source of this sequence is an adult with an advanced solid tumor such as melanoma, head and neck, liver or kidney cancer. The input for sequencing was CD4+ or CD8+ T cells sorted from blood, taken in a trial of the OX40 agonist ivuxolimab. CDR3 sequence (DNA): TGTGCTAGTGGTTCACAGGGGTCACCCCTCCACTTT. Translation gives CASGSQGSPLHF.